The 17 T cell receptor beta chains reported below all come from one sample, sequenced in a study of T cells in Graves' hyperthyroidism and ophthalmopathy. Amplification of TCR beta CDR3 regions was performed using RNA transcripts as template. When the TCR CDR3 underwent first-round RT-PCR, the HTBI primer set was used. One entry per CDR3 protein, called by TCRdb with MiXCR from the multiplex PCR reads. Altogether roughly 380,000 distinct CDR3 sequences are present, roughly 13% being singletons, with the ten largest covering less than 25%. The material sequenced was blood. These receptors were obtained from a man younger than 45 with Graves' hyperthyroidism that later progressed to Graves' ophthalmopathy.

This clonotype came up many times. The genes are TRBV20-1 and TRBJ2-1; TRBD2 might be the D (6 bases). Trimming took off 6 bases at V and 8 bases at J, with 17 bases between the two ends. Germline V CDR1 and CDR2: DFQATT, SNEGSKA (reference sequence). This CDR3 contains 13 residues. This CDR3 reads CSAIGLLGDEQFF. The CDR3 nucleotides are TGCAGTGCGATAGGACTACTAGGCGATGAGCAGTTCTTC.

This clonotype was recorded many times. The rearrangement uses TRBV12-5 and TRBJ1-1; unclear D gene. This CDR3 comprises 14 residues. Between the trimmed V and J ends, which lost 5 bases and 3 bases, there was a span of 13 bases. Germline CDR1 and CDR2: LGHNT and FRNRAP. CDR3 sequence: CASGLPYRYTEAFF. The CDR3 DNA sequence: TGTGCTAGTGGTCTTCCTTATCGGTACACTGAAGCTTTCTTT.

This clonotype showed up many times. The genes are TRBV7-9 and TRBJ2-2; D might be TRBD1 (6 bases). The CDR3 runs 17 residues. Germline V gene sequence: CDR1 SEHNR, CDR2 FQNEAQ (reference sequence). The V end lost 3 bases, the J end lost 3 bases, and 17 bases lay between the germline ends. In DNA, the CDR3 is TGTGCCAGCAGCTTCCCCCGGGACAACGAGTACACCGGGGAGCTGTTTTTT. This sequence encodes CASSFPRDNEYTGELFF.

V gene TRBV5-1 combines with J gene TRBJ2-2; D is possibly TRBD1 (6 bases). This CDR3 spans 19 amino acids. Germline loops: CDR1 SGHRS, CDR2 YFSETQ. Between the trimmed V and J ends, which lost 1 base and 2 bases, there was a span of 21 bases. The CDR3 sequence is CASSLPSNRGHFNTGELFF. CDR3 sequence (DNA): TGCGCCAGCAGCTTGCCTAGTAATCGGGGACACTTTAACACCGGGGAGCTGTTTTTT.

In DNA form, the CDR3 reads TGTGCCAGCAGCTTACTAGCAGACACCGGGGAGCTGTTTTTT. It specifies CASSLLADTGELFF. The V gene is TRBV7-8, the J gene TRBJ2-2; D might be TRBD2 (5 bases). The V end lost 2 bases, the J end lost 3 bases, and 7 bases lay between the germline ends. CDR3 length: 14 residues. Germline loops: CDR1 SGHVS, CDR2 FQNEAQ.

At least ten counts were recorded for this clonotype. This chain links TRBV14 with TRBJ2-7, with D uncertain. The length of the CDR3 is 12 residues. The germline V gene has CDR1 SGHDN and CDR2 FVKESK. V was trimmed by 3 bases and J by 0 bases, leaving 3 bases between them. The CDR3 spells CASSQSSYEQYF. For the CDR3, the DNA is TGTGCCAGCAGCCAGAGCTCCTACGAGCAGTACTTC.

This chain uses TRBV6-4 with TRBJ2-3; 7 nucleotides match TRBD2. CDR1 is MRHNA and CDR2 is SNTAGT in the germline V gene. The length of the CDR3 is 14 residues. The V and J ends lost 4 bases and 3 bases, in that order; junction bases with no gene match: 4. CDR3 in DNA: TGTGCCAGCAGTGCTGGACTAGAAACAGATACGCAGTATTTT. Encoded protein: CASSAGLETDTQYF.

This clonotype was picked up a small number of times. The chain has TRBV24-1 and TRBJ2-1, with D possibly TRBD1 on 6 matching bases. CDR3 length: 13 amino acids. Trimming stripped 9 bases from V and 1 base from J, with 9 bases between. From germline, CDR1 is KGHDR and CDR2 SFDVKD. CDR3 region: CATSGQSYNEQFF. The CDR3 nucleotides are TGTGCCACCTCCGGACAGTCCTACAATGAGCAGTTCTTC.

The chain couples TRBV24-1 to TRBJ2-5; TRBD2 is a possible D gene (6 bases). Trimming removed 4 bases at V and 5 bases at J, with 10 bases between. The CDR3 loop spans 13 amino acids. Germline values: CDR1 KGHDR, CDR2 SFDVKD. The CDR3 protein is CATSETGDETQYF. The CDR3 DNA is TGTGCCACCAGTGAGACGGGGGACGAGACCCAGTACTTC.

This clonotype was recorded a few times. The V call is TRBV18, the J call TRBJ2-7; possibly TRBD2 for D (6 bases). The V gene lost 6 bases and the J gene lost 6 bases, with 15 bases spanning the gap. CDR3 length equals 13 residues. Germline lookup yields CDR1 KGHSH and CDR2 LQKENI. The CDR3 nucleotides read TGTGCCAGCTCGCGGGACGGCCTGACCGAGCAGTACTTC. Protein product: CASSRDGLTEQYF.

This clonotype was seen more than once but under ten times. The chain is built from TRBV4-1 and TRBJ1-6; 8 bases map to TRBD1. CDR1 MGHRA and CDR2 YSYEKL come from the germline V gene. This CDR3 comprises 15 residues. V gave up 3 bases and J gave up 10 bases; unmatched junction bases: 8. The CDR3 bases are TGCGCCAGCAGCCATCGGACAGGGAAGAACTCACCCCTCCACTTT. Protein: CASSHRTGKNSPLHF.

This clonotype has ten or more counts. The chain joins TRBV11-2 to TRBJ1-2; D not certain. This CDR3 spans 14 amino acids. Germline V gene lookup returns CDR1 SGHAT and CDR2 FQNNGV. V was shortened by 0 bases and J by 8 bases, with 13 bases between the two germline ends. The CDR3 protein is CASSLEAGPRGYTF. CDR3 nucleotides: TGTGCCAGCAGCTTAGAGGCTGGGCCGCGAGGCTACACCTTC.

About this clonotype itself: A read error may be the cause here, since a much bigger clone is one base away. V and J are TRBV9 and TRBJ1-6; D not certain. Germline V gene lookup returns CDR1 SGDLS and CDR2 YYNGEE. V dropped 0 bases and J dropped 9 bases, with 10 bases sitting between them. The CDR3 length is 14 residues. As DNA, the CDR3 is TGTGCCAGCAGCGTAGGCGGGATGTTTTCACCCCTCCACTTT. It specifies CASSVGGMFSPLHF. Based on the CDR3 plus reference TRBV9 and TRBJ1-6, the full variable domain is DSGVTQTPKHLITATGQRVTLRCSPRSGDLSVYWYQQSLDQGLQFLIQYYNGEERAKGNILERFSAQQFPDLHSELNLSSLELGDSALYFCASSVGGMFSPLHFGNGTRLTVT.

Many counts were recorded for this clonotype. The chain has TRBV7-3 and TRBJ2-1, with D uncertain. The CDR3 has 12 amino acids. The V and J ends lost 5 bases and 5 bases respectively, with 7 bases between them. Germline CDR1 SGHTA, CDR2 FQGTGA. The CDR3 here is CASSLQDNEQFF. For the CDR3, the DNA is TGTGCCAGCAGCCTTCAAGACAATGAGCAGTTCTTC.

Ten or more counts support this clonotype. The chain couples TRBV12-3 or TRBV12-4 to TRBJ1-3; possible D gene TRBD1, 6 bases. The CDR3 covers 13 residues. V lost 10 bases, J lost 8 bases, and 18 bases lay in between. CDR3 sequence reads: CATEEQGNYTIYF. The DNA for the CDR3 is TGTGCCACCGAAGAACAGGGAAATTACACCATATATTTT.

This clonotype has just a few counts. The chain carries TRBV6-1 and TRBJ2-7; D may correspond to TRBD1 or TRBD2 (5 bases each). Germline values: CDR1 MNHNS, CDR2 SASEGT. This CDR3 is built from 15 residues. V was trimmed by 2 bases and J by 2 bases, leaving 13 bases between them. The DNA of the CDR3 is TGTGCCAGCAGTGAAAGAGGTACGGGGCCCTACGAGCAGTACTTC. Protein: CASSERGTGPYEQYF.

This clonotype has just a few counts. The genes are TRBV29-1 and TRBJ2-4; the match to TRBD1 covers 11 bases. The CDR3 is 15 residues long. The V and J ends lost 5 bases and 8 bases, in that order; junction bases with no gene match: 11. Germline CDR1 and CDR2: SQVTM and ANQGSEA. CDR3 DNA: TGCAGCGTTTTCGGACAGGGGGCGCAATGGGACATTCAGTACTTC. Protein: CSVFGQGAQWDIQYF. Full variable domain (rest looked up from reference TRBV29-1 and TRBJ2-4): SAVISQKPSRDICQRGTSLTIQCQVDSQVTMMFWYRQQPGQSLTLIATANQGSEATYESGFVIDKFPISRPNLTFSTLTVSNMSPEDSSIYLCSVFGQGAQWDIQYFGAGTRLSVL.